Following are 4 T cell receptor beta chains from one sample sequenced in a study of blood T cell repertoires in COVID-19. Profiling relied on immunoSEQ multiplex PCR, and the TCRdb table lists in-frame clones only, not all of them. This table holds approximately 320,000 clones, around 90% found once. Material: PBMCs or T cells enriched from blood (not recorded which). The receptors stem from a young woman who had recovered from COVID-19.

As concerns this clone: A read error may produce the germline difference seen at one junction end. This chain connects TRBV27 to TRBJ2-4, with 8 bases aligning to TRBD2. CDR1 is MNHEY, CDR2 SMNVEV, per germline (reference sequence). The CDR3 spans 14 residues. The CDR3 nucleotides read TGTGCCAGCAGTTTCCAACCCACTAGCGGCCAGATGCACTTC. Its translation: CASSFQPTSGQMHF.

Note on this clone: Germline is not matched at one junction end, which may reflect a read error. The V and J genes are TRBV7-8 and TRBJ2-7; D is possibly TRBD1 (6 bases). The CDR3 consists of 14 residues. Germline CDR1 and CDR2: SGHVS and FQNEAQ. The CDR3 protein is CASSLGGSTGSWSF. The CDR3 DNA follows: TGTGCCAGCAGCTTAGGAGGATCCACAGGGAGTTGGTCCTTC. The full variable domain, its missing parts supplied by reference TRBV7-8 and TRBJ2-7, is GAGVSQSPRYKVAKRGQDVALRCDPISGHVSLFWYQQALGQGPEFLTYFQNEAQLDKSGLPSDRFFAERPEGSVSTLKIQRTQQEDSAVYLCASSLGGSTGSWSFGPGTRLTVT.

CDR3 protein: CASSFRDRAYEQYF. CDR3 nucleotides: TGTGCCAGCAGCTTCCGGGACAGAGCCTACGAGCAGTACTTC. The chain combines TRBV7-9 with TRBJ2-7; 7 nucleotides align to TRBD1. Germline CDR1 and CDR2: SEHNR and FQNEAQ (reference sequence). CDR3 length: 14 amino acids. Trimming at V came to 3 bases and at J to 2 bases, leaving 4 bases not matched to a gene.

V and J are TRBV28 and TRBJ1-2; D remains unclear. Germline CDR1 MDHEN, CDR2 SYDVKM. Between the trimmed V and J ends, which lost 6 bases and 4 bases, there was a span of 21 bases. There are 16 residues in the CDR3. CDR3 nucleotides: TGTGCCAGCAGCGCGACGTCACAGATAAATTTCTATGGCTACACCTTC. Translating it yields CASSATSQINFYGYTF.